The 16 T cell receptor beta chains presented below share a single source sample, sequenced in a study of PD-1 blockade in mismatch repair-deficient tumors. The assay was immunoSEQ multiplex PCR, and TCRdb's table has in-frame clones only and misses some. Of some 130,000 clones in the sample, around nine tenths were seen once. The sample in question was peripheral blood, obtained approximately 69 weeks after starting pembrolizumab. The origin of the receptors is an adult with mismatch repair-deficient cancer.

The chain links TRBV7-9 to TRBJ2-7; D may be TRBD1 (6 bases). Trimming stripped 4 bases from V and 5 bases from J, with 12 bases between. The germline CDR1 and CDR2 sequences are SEHNR and FQNEAQ (reference sequence). This CDR3 region has 13 residues. In DNA, the CDR3 is TGTGCCAGCAGCTCCGCCTACAGGGACGAGCAGTACTTC. It yields the protein CASSSAYRDEQYF.

V is TRBV29-1 and J is TRBJ2-5; D not resolved. The V end was cut by 6 bases, the J end by 1 base, with 6 bases between. CDR1 and CDR2 from the germline V gene are SQVTM and ANQGSEA. This CDR3 comprises 11 residues. The CDR3 nucleotides are TGCAGCGTAGGTCTCCAAGAGACCCAGTACTTC. This gives the protein CSVGLQETQYF.

This sequence joins TRBV30 and TRBJ1-3; 7 nucleotides agree with TRBD1. Trimming took 5 bases from V and 4 from J; bases not matched to a gene: 5. The CDR3 loop spans 13 amino acids. Germline V gene lookup returns CDR1 GTSNPN and CDR2 SVGIG (reference sequence). CDR3 region: CAWQDRVGNTIYF. CDR3 sequence (DNA): TGTGCCTGGCAAGACAGGGTGGGAAACACCATATATTTT.

V and J are TRBV6-6 and TRBJ2-2; possibly TRBD2 for D (5 bases). V was trimmed by 0 bases and J by 5 bases, leaving 13 bases between them. Germline CDR1 MNHNY, CDR2 SVGAGI (reference sequence). The CDR3 length is 16 residues. CDR3: CASSYSRTERTGELFF. In DNA form, the CDR3 reads TGTGCCAGCAGTTACTCCCGAACCGAGCGGACCGGGGAGCTGTTTTTT.

This clone was seen a single time. V gene TRBV11-1 combines with J gene TRBJ2-7, with a tentative D call TRBD2 (5 bases). The germline CDR1 and CDR2 sequences are SGHAT and FQDESV (reference sequence). The CDR3 extends over 11 amino acids. V was cut by 4 bases and J by 4 bases, with 5 bases left in between. CDR3 sequence (DNA): TGTGCCAGCAGCTCGGGATACGAGCAGTACTTC. Residues: CASSSGYEQYF.

The V call is TRBV9, the J call TRBJ2-3; possibly TRBD2 for D (5 bases). The CDR3 totals 16 residues. V was trimmed by 4 bases and J by 2 bases, leaving 17 bases between them. Germline V gene data show CDR1 as SGDLS and CDR2 as YYNGEE. In DNA, the CDR3 is TGTGCCAGCAGCCCTCGCGTGGGAGCGGACACAGATACGCAGTATTTT. Its translation is CASSPRVGADTDTQYF.

This chain joins TRBV5-6 and TRBJ2-3; 8 positions match TRBD2. The CDR3 is 15 amino acids. CDR1 SGHDT and CDR2 YYEEEE come from the germline V gene. V gave up 0 bases and J gave up 1 base; unmatched junction bases: 1. CDR3 nucleotides: TGTGCCAGCAGCTTGGTAGCGGGACGCACAGATACGCAGTATTTT. It encodes CASSLVAGRTDTQYF.

The chain is built from TRBV19 and TRBJ2-3, with 7 positions matching TRBD1. The CDR3 totals 13 residues. The J segment lost 4 bases and the V segment lost 6 bases, leaving 4 bases of the junction unmatched. Germline V gives CDR1 LNHDA, CDR2 SQIVND (reference sequence). The CDR3 nucleotides are TGTGCCAGTAGCAGGGGGAACGCAGATACGCAGTATTTT. The encoded protein is CASSRGNADTQYF.

The chain employs TRBV28 and TRBJ2-2, with 10 bases matching TRBD2. This CDR3 comprises 16 residues. The V gene end was trimmed by 8 bases and the J gene end by 3 bases; junction bases not matched to a gene: 9. Per germline, CDR1 MDHEN and CDR2 SYDVKM. CDR3 region: CASGPLAGVYTGELFF. The DNA of the CDR3 is TGTGCCAGCGGACCCCTAGCGGGAGTATACACCGGGGAGCTGTTTTTT.

J is TRBJ2-7 and V is TRBV29-1; TRBD2 aligns across 8 bases. CDR1 and CDR2 from the germline V gene are SQVTM and ANQGSEA. Trimming cost V 3 bases and J 4 bases; bases outside gene matches: 5. The CDR3 is made up of 13 amino acids. The CDR3 DNA follows: TGCAGCGTTGAGACGACTAGCGAATACGAGCAGTACTTC. It specifies CSVETTSEYEQYF.

The chain is built from TRBV6-5 and TRBJ2-1; 12 bases are shared with TRBD2. Per germline, CDR1 MNHEY and CDR2 SVGAGI. The CDR3 is 14 residues long. The V gene end was trimmed by 5 bases and the J gene end by 8 bases; junction bases not matched to a gene: 4. In DNA form, the CDR3 reads TGTGCCAGCAGTCTAGCGGGAGGGTACGATGAGCAGTTCTTC. It yields the protein CASSLAGGYDEQFF.

The rearrangement uses TRBV10-3 and TRBJ2-7; 7 positions match TRBD1. The CDR3 extends over 13 amino acids. Trimming cost V 8 bases and J 4 bases; bases outside gene matches: 8. The germline CDR1 and CDR2 sequences are ENHRY and SYGVKD. DNA for the CDR3: TGTGCCATCTCCGAGGGGGCTAGGTACGAGCAGTACTTC. Amino acid sequence: CAISEGARYEQYF.

This chain uses TRBV7-9 with TRBJ1-2; D is unresolved. The ends were cut back, 2 bases at V and 3 bases at J, with 10 bases in the middle. This CDR3 spans 14 amino acids. The germline V gene encodes CDR1 SEHNR and CDR2 FQNEAQ (reference sequence). The CDR3 DNA follows: TGTGCCAGCAGCTTATTAGACACCTACTATGGCTACACCTTC. It specifies CASSLLDTYYGYTF.

The V call is TRBV5-1, the J call TRBJ2-7; 7 bases match TRBD1. The ends lost 0 bases at V and 3 bases at J; junction bases unmatched: 6. The CDR3 has 15 residues. Per the germline V gene, CDR1 is SGHRS and CDR2 is YFSETQ. The CDR3 sequence is CASSLAEGGIYEQYF. CDR3 bases: TGCGCCAGCAGCTTGGCCGAAGGGGGCATCTACGAGCAGTACTTC.

This rearrangement joins TRBV5-1 to TRBJ2-5, with 8 bases fitting TRBD1. This CDR3 contains 15 residues. Germline V gene data show CDR1 as SGHRS and CDR2 as YFSETQ. The V gene end was trimmed by 4 bases and the J gene end by 5 bases; junction bases not matched to a gene: 10. The CDR3 reads CASSAAGGGFETQYF. The CDR3 DNA reads TGCGCCAGCAGCGCCGCAGGGGGCGGGTTTGAGACCCAGTACTTC.

This rearrangement joins TRBV29-1 to TRBJ2-2, with 8 bases that match TRBD2. V was clipped by 5 bases and J by 0 bases; unmatched bases: 2. This CDR3 is 14 amino acids long. CDR1 is SQVTM and CDR2 is ANQGSEA in the germline V gene. The CDR3 sequence: CSVYSGTNTGELFF. CDR3 sequence (DNA): TGCAGCGTTTATAGCGGGACGAACACCGGGGAGCTGTTTTTT.